What follows are 26 T cell receptor beta chains derived from one specimen sequenced in a study of T cells after yellow fever vaccination. TCRdb re-derived calls from the 5' RACE reads in MiXCR, one entry per CDR3 protein. Of roughly 520,000 distinct CDR3 sequences in the sample, 20% to 25% were seen once. The specimen was PBMCs, collected approximately 22 days after the first yellow fever vaccination. These receptors were obtained from a man aged 18 to 35 who received the YFV17D yellow fever vaccine.

The CDR3 DNA reads as TGTGCCAGCAGCTTAGTCTTGACCGCCCACGAGACAACTAATGAAAAACTGTTTTTT. Translation gives CASSLVLTAHETTNEKLFF. The V and J genes are TRBV11-2 and TRBJ1-4; D is uncertain. V dropped 1 base and J dropped 0 bases, with 18 bases sitting between them. The CDR3 length is 19 residues. Per germline, CDR1 SGHAT and CDR2 FQNNGV.

The rearrangement links TRBV7-2 to TRBJ1-2; 7 bases are shared with TRBD1. V dropped 5 bases and J dropped 2; count of bases not matched to a gene: 8. The CDR3 spans 15 residues. Per germline, CDR1 SGHTA and CDR2 FQGNSA. The CDR3 loop is CASSPQGILNYGYTF. In nucleotides, the CDR3 is TGTGCCAGCAGCCCACAGGGGATTCTGAACTATGGCTACACCTTC.

V is TRBV7-2 and J is TRBJ2-5, with D perhaps matching TRBD1 or TRBD2 (6 bases each). V shed 8 bases and J shed 3 bases, with 13 bases lying between them. Per the germline V gene, CDR1 is SGHTA and CDR2 is FQGNSA. The CDR3 has 13 amino acids. CDR3 loop: CASGGPGKETQYF. In nucleotides, the CDR3 is TGTGCCAGCGGGGGGCCGGGGAAAGAGACCCAGTACTTC.

This clonotype came up a few times. One end of the junction varies from germline; a read error may be responsible. CDR3 in DNA: TGCAGTGCTAGAGATGACAGGGTGAACCCTGAAGCTTTCTTT. Its translation is CSARDDRVNPEAFF. The rearrangement uses TRBV20-1 and TRBJ1-1; 7 positions match TRBD1. Germline assignment: CDR1 DFQATT and CDR2 SNEGSKA (reference sequence). This CDR3 is 14 amino acids long.

Only a few counts were recorded for this clonotype. The chain couples TRBV10-3 to TRBJ2-2; D perhaps matches TRBD2 (5 bases). Trimming took off 4 bases at V and 0 bases at J, with 6 bases between the two ends. Germline-derived CDR1 and CDR2 are ENHRY and SYGVKD. This CDR3 region has 14 residues. CDR3 DNA: TGTGCCATCAGTGCGGACTCGAACACCGGGGAGCTGTTTTTT. Protein: CAISADSNTGELFF.

The chain links TRBV18 to TRBJ1-5; perhaps TRBD1 as D (5 bases). The CDR3 covers 13 residues. CDR1 is KGHSH and CDR2 is LQKENI in the germline V gene. V lost 3 bases and J lost 9, with 12 bases in between. CDR3 DNA: TGTGCCAGCTCACCTGGGGGGGGGTCGCCCCAGCATTTT. This encodes CASSPGGGSPQHF.

This clonotype has only a few counts. V gene TRBV12-3 or TRBV12-4 combines with J gene TRBJ1-5, with D possibly matching TRBD1 (5 bases). Trimming removed 6 bases from V and 1 base from J, with 10 bases in between. The CDR3 is made up of 14 amino acids. CDR3 region: CASRTGGSNQPQHF. The CDR3 bases are TGTGCCAGCAGAACCGGGGGGAGCAATCAGCCCCAGCATTTT.

J is TRBJ1-4 and V is TRBV5-5; unclear D gene. The CDR3 is 16 amino acids. The V gene lost 3 bases and the J gene lost 0 bases, with 12 bases spanning the gap. Germline CDR1 and CDR2: SGHKS and YYEKEE (reference sequence). CDR3: CASSSIDGATNEKLFF. The CDR3, as DNA: TGTGCCAGCAGCTCAATCGACGGTGCAACTAATGAAAAACTGTTTTTT.

This chain uses TRBV6-1 with TRBJ2-1; TRBD1 aligns across 7 bases. V lost 1 base to trimming and J lost 4 bases; unmatched junction nucleotides: 4. This CDR3 has 15 residues. Germline V CDR1 and CDR2: MNHNS, SASEGT. The CDR3 region is CASSEGQGVYNEQFF. The CDR3 DNA reads TGTGCCAGCAGTGAAGGCCAGGGGGTATACAATGAGCAGTTCTTC.

This chain uses TRBV18 with TRBJ2-1; TRBD1 matches at 9 bases. The length of the CDR3 is 15 residues. V was clipped by 3 bases and J by 8 bases; unmatched bases: 8. The germline V gene encodes CDR1 KGHSH and CDR2 LQKENI. The CDR3: CASSPTGQGLDEQFF. CDR3 nucleotides: TGTGCCAGCTCACCTACGGGACAGGGATTGGATGAGCAGTTCTTC. Supplemented by reference TRBV18 and TRBJ2-1, the full variable domain reads NAGVMQNPRHLVRRRGQEARLRCSPMKGHSHVYWYRQLPEEGLKFMVYLQKENIIDESGMPKERFSAEFPKEGPSILRIQQVVRGDSAAYFCASSPTGQGLDEQFFGPGTRLTVL.

In its sample, this clonotype was seen a few times. The chain combines TRBV4-2 with TRBJ1-5; D uncertain. The V gene's germline CDR1 is LGHNA and CDR2 YNFKEQ. The CDR3 has 14 residues. V was pared by 0 bases and J by 5 bases, with 8 bases between. The CDR3 DNA follows: TGTGCCAGCAGCCAAGATGGACGACATCAGCCCCAGCATTTT. It encodes CASSQDGRHQPQHF.

The chain employs TRBV20-1 and TRBJ1-2, with D possibly being TRBD1 (5 bases). There are 12 residues in the CDR3. Germline CDR1 is DFQATT and CDR2 is SNEGSKA (reference sequence). Trimming shortened V by 3 bases and J by 4 bases, and 9 bases separated the two germline ends. CDR3 coding DNA: TGCAGTGCTAGTCCCAGGGCCTATGGCTACACCTTC. Encoded protein: CSASPRAYGYTF.

The table lists this clonotype with a few counts. V usage is TRBV5-6 and J usage is TRBJ1-3; no firm D call. V was pared by 5 bases and J by 4 bases, with 13 bases between. This CDR3 spans 14 amino acids. The germline gives CDR1 SGHDT, CDR2 YYEEEE. The CDR3 DNA reads as TGTGCCAGCAGTCCAAAGTCGGGCGGAAACACCATATATTTT. The encoded protein is CASSPKSGGNTIYF.

This clonotype turned up a few times. The rearrangement joins TRBV19 to TRBJ1-5, with 9 bases that match TRBD1. The CDR3 sequence is 14 residues long. V shed 5 bases, J shed 6 bases, and the junction held 5 bases outside the gene matches. The germline gives CDR1 LNHDA, CDR2 SQIVND (reference sequence). CDR3 sequence (DNA): TGTGCCAGTAGTGCTACAGGGGGCGGTCAGCCCCAGCATTTT. Encoded protein: CASSATGGGQPQHF.

This clonotype was seen a few times. This rearrangement joins TRBV5-6 to TRBJ2-7, with 11 bases fitting TRBD1. Per the germline V gene, CDR1 is SGHDT and CDR2 is YYEEEE. The V and J ends lost 1 base and 4 bases, in that order; junction bases with no gene match: 10. The CDR3 loop spans 17 amino acids. The CDR3 region is CASSLRPGTGGFYEQYF. The CDR3, as DNA: TGTGCCAGCAGCTTGCGACCCGGGACAGGGGGTTTTTACGAGCAGTACTTC.

V gene TRBV6-1 combines with J gene TRBJ2-1; D might be TRBD1 (5 bases). The V gene lost 3 bases and the J gene lost 4 bases, with 13 bases spanning the gap. CDR3 size: 15 residues. In germline, CDR1 is MNHNS, CDR2 SASEGT. CDR3 in DNA: TGTGCCAGCAGTGAGCTCGACAGCGCTTACAATGAGCAGTTCTTC. This codes for CASSELDSAYNEQFF.

This clonotype was counted a single time. The chain is built from TRBV12-3 or TRBV12-4 and TRBJ2-5; D is possibly TRBD1 (6 bases). The CDR3 contains 15 residues. V lost 5 bases and J 5 bases, leaving 18 bases between the germline ends. The CDR3 DNA follows: TGTGCCAGCAGTCCCGAGGGACAAGCCCGCGAGACCCAGTACTTC. It yields the protein CASSPEGQARETQYF.

This clonotype appeared a few times. The chain recombines TRBV6-1 with TRBJ2-2, with 11 bases that match TRBD2. Losses at the gene ends were 3 bases for V and 5 bases for J; bases not matched to a gene: 5. Germline-derived CDR1 and CDR2 are MNHNS and SASEGT. The length of the CDR3 is 16 residues. The CDR3: CASSDKGLAVTGELFF. The CDR3 coding sequence is TGTGCCAGCAGTGACAAGGGACTAGCGGTGACCGGGGAGCTGTTTTTT.

This sequence joins TRBV7-2 and TRBJ1-2, with 9 bases aligning to TRBD1. The CDR3 totals 15 residues. Looked up from germline, CDR1 is SGHTA and CDR2 is FQGNSA. With 1 base clipped from V and 7 bases from J, the junction kept 7 bases outside the gene matches. The CDR3 loop is CASSLGGGTGTGYTF. The CDR3 nucleotides read TGTGCCAGCAGCTTAGGGGGGGGGACAGGGACTGGCTACACCTTC.

This clonotype turned up a few times. The V gene is TRBV7-9, the J gene TRBJ1-5; no clear D. Germline CDR1 and CDR2: SEHNR and FQNEAQ (reference sequence). The germline V and J ends were trimmed by 1 base and 5 bases, with 3 bases remaining between them. The CDR3 spans 12 residues. The CDR3 sequence is CASSLEDQPQHF. CDR3 sequence (DNA): TGTGCCAGCAGCTTAGAAGATCAGCCCCAGCATTTT.

The CDR3 reads CASSQDLTGLTRNEQFF. The DNA for the CDR3 is TGTGCCAGCAGCCAAGATCTGACGGGGTTAACTCGGAATGAGCAGTTCTTC. The chain has TRBV3-1 and TRBJ2-1; weak D call: TRBD2 (5 bases). In germline, CDR1 is LGHDT, CDR2 YNNKEL (reference sequence). The CDR3 totals 17 residues. Between the trimmed V and J ends, which lost 0 bases and 7 bases, there was a span of 19 bases.

There are a few counts of this clonotype. The chain is built from TRBV24-1 and TRBJ2-5; 8 bases match TRBD2. CDR1 is KGHDR, CDR2 SFDVKD, per germline. V lost 4 bases and J lost 2; bases outside the gene matches: 5. CDR3 size: 15 residues. For the CDR3, the DNA is TGTGCCACCAGTGACCCCGGGACTAGTCAAGAGACCCAGTACTTC. Translation: CATSDPGTSQETQYF.

The chain uses TRBV19 and TRBJ1-5, with D possibly TRBD1 on 5 matching bases. V gave up 6 bases and J gave up 1 base, with 13 bases separating them. The length of the CDR3 is 15 residues. In germline, CDR1 is LNHDA, CDR2 SQIVND (reference sequence). The CDR3 coding sequence is TGTGCCAGTAGCCGGACACCCGGGAGCAATCAGCCCCAGCATTTT. It specifies CASSRTPGSNQPQHF.

This clonotype was observed a handful of times. The rearrangement joins TRBV7-2 to TRBJ1-2, with 7 positions matching TRBD1. CDR1 and CDR2 from the germline V gene are SGHTA and FQGNSA. J was trimmed by 4 bases and V by 6 bases; bases with no gene match: 14. The CDR3 totals 16 residues. CDR3 coding DNA: TGTGCCAGCAGGGAAGGGGGCTCTTCCCTCCTCTATGGCTACACCTTC. Translated, it gives CASREGGSSLLYGYTF.

In its sample, this clonotype was seen many times. V usage is TRBV9 and J usage is TRBJ2-3; weak D call: TRBD2 (5 bases). From germline, CDR1 is SGDLS and CDR2 YYNGEE. V lost 4 bases to trimming and J lost 1 base, with 16 bases between them. The CDR3 loop spans 16 amino acids. The DNA of the CDR3 is TGTGCCAGCAGCACTCCCAAGGTCGGGGGCACAGATACGCAGTATTTT. Protein: CASSTPKVGGTDTQYF.

This clonotype was counted between two and nine times. V gene TRBV15 combines with J gene TRBJ2-6; no reliable D call. The V end was cut by 0 bases, the J end by 3 bases, with 6 bases between. This CDR3 is built from 15 residues. Germline V gene lookup returns CDR1 LNHNV and CDR2 YYDKDF (reference sequence). CDR3 in amino acids: CATSRDLSGANVLTF. The CDR3 DNA reads TGTGCCACCAGCAGAGATCTCAGTGGGGCCAACGTCCTGACTTTC.